A selection of T cell receptor beta chains follows, all from one sample in a study of CD8 T cells in Susac syndrome. Via MiXCR, TCRdb re-called the immunoSEQ multiplex PCR reads, giving one row per CDR3 protein. Among some 210,000 distinct CDR3 sequences, 85% to 95% were seen once, and the ten largest hold around 0.16%. The material sequenced was CD4+ T cells from PBMCs. Receptors were obtained from a human donor with Susac syndrome. Both conserved end residues are part of each CDR3.

j_call: TRBJ2-3; v_call: TRBV9; cdr3_aa: CASSLLRDSVTDTQYF
j_call: TRBJ1-2; v_call: TRBV6-6; cdr3_aa: CASGFSGQGGGYTF
j_call: TRBJ2-2; v_call: TRBV3-1; cdr3_aa: CASSPNSAPGELFF
j_call: TRBJ2-7; v_call: TRBV7-2; cdr3_aa: CASSLQYEQYF
j_call: TRBJ2-5; v_call: TRBV4-2; cdr3_aa: CASSGGETQETQYF
j_call: TRBJ2-1; v_call: TRBV20-1; cdr3_aa: CSARRLAGTYNEQFF
j_call: TRBJ2-3; v_call: TRBV2; cdr3_aa: CATKTRDYTDTQYF
j_call: TRBJ2-7; v_call: TRBV6-2/TRBV6-3; cdr3_aa: CASINRDTAYEQYF
j_call: TRBJ1-2; v_call: TRBV30; cdr3_aa: CACSGVGSYTF
j_call: TRBJ2-6; v_call: TRBV2; cdr3_aa: CASTRDRMGSGANVLTF
j_call: TRBJ1-6; v_call: TRBV28; cdr3_aa: CASSFGSSLGSLHF
j_call: TRBJ2-6; v_call: TRBV2; cdr3_aa: CAGGRTGDDVLTF
j_call: TRBJ1-5; v_call: TRBV7-2; cdr3_aa: CASSLRRDSNQPQHF
j_call: TRBJ2-1; v_call: TRBV24-1; cdr3_aa: CATKAFGEQFF
j_call: TRBJ2-5; v_call: TRBV20-1; cdr3_aa: CSPLLRTTPDETQYF
j_call: TRBJ2-5; v_call: TRBV4-3; cdr3_aa: CASAELGSQKTQYF
j_call: TRBJ1-4; v_call: TRBV20-1; cdr3_aa: CSASLPGSDEKLFF
j_call: TRBJ1-5; v_call: TRBV20-1; cdr3_aa: CSARWGEEGNQPQHF
j_call: TRBJ2-7; v_call: TRBV30; cdr3_aa: CAWRRGQGKNEQYF